The source of this T cell receptor (beta chain) is a study of cytomegalovirus exposure and HLA in healthy donors. Deletions cut 8 bases from V and 10 bases from J, with 12 bases between. The CDR3 covers 11 residues. Germline CDR1 and CDR2: MDHEN and SYDVKM. For this clone: What it binds is not known.

Clones were read by immunoSEQ multiplex PCR, and TCRdb kept only the in-frame ones, dropping some. The table lists over 150,000 clones, 85% of them singletons. Findings of the study overall: The study labeled 150 to 200 TCR beta chains cytomegalovirus-associated. Most TCRs appeared rarely, but some public TCRs recurred in many donors.

This sequence originates from a man aged 18 to 30 in good health and CMV-seropositive. The sample consisted of PBMCs. V is TRBV28 and J is TRBJ2-1; the D gene is possibly TRBD2 (5 bases). The CDR3 bases are TGTGCCAGCGGACTGGGTTACGAGCAGTTCTTC. Its protein is CASGLGYEQFF.